These T cell receptor beta chains were read from a single sample in a study of blood T cell repertoires in COVID-19. The repertoire was sequenced with immunoSEQ multiplex PCR; TCRdb's copy has only in-frame clones and lacks some. The data hold roughly 250,000 clones, with 80% to 90% observed a single time. The source material was peripheral blood. These receptors were taken from a woman between 35 and 50 years old with acute or convalescent COVID-19. Each CDR3 is given with its conserved first and last residue. Fields, in order: clone size, J gene, V gene, D gene, CDR3 protein, CDR3 DNA. A D gene is named only where the DNA matches it firmly. Size values are once, few and many counts, or a class for expanded clones, and some rows have none.

>.|TRBJ2-1|TRBV30|TRBD2
CAWSLPSGGVDNEQFF
TGTGCCTGGAGTTTGCCTAGCGGGGGGGTGGACAATGAGCAGTTCTTC
>.|TRBJ1-1|TRBV6-5|.
CASSSPRSGGNTEAFF
TGTGCCAGCAGTTCCCCGCGTTCGGGGGGCAACACTGAAGCTTTCTTT
>.|TRBJ1-1|TRBV5-5|.
CASSFSGQNTEAFF
TGTGCCAGCAGCTTTTCAGGGCAGAACACTGAAGCTTTCTTT
>few|TRBJ1-5|TRBV28|.
CASSLSGGSNQPQHF
TGTGCCAGCAGTTTATCGGGGGGAAGCAATCAGCCCCAGCATTTT
>.|TRBJ1-6|TRBV30|.
CAWRRRRGNSPLHF
TGTGCCTGGAGACGACGTAGGGGAAATTCACCCCTCCACTTT
>.|TRBJ1-6|TRBV10-3|TRBD1
CAIRKQGGDSPLHF
TGTGCCATCAGGAAACAGGGGGGGGATTCACCCCTCCACTTT
>.|TRBJ2-3|TRBV5-1|TRBD2
CASSLGLAGRADTQYF
TGCGCCAGCAGCTTGGGTCTAGCGGGGAGGGCAGATACGCAGTATTTT
>few|TRBJ1-2|TRBV3-1/TRBV3-2|.
CASSHSRGDGYTF
TGTGCCAGCAGCCACAGTCGGGGGGACGGCTACACCTTC
>.|TRBJ1-2|TRBV9|.
CASSRSNYGYTF
TGTGCCAGCTCGAGATCGAACTATGGCTACACCTTC
>.|TRBJ1-1|TRBV19|.
CASSIIAGAATEAFF
TGTGCCAGTAGTATAATCGCGGGGGCTGCCACTGAAGCTTTCTTT
>.|TRBJ1-5|TRBV3-1/TRBV3-2|.
CASSQTGMNQPQHF
TGTGCCAGCAGCCAGACGGGGATGAATCAGCCCCAGCATTTT
>.|TRBJ2-2|TRBV6-1|.
CASSDKVYGGTGELFF
TGTGCCAGCAGTGATAAGGTGTACGGGGGCACCGGGGAGCTGTTTTTT
>.|TRBJ1-6|TRBV6-5|TRBD1
CASSSPNRGRFSPLHF
TGTGCCAGCAGTTCCCCTAACAGGGGTCGTTTTTCACCCCTCCACTTT
>.|TRBJ1-5|TRBV29-1|TRBD1
CSVSRGQGAGQPQHF
TGCAGCGTTTCGAGAGGACAGGGGGCGGGTCAGCCCCAGCATTTT
>.|TRBJ1-2|TRBV6-6|TRBD1
CASSYRTGEGYTF
TGTGCCAGCAGTTACAGGACAGGGGAGGGCTACACCTTC
>.|TRBJ2-2|TRBV9|.
CASGTQPGTGELFF
TGTGCCAGCGGAACCCAACCGGGCACCGGGGAGCTGTTTTTT